The clone carrying this T cell receptor beta chain was recorded a few times. What it recognizes is unknown. From germline, CDR1 is MNHNS and CDR2 SASEGT. This CDR3 spans 15 amino acids. Trimming removed 1 base at V and 2 bases at J, with 12 bases between. TCRdb reprocessed the reads with MiXCR, giving one entry per CDR3 protein. The table records 700,000 to 950,000 distinct CDR3 sequences, about 33% of them present only once. The sample originates from a study of T cell repertoires in cytomegalovirus infection. Study-level information: Matching HLA type, along with CMV infection, was indicated by public TCR beta signatures.

Study-level results: Cumulative public TCR beta family frequency identified CMV carriers with the relevant HLA. HLA-C-restricted CMV clonotypes gave the most frequent clonotype in two of eight donors.

This TCR was sampled from a human donor in good health (CMV status not recorded). Some clones in this sample may be carry-over from other donors' samples. Source: cultured CD8+ T cells from PBMCs, taken from culture after CMV antigen stimulation. The genes are TRBV6-1 and TRBJ2-7; no clear D. For the CDR3, the DNA is TGTGCCAGCAGTGAAGAGGGCAGACCAGCCTACGAGCAGTACTTC. This gives the protein CASSEEGRPAYEQYF.